The TCR beta chain described here comes from a study of blood T cell repertoires in COVID-19. Study context: COVID-19 samples from acute and convalescent phases originated in the United States, Italy and Spain. From T cells, B-cell-depleted T cells, or PBMCs came the material, which was cDNA or gDNA.

From germline, CDR1 is SGHNT and CDR2 YYREEE (reference sequence). The CDR3 spans 15 residues. The V gene end was trimmed by 0 bases and the J gene end by 0 bases; junction bases not matched to a gene: 3. Original processing methods: Reference gene primers were amplified, and this amplification served to estimate nucleated cell counts. This table comes from immunoSEQ multiplex PCR, and its TCRdb copy is limited to in-frame clones, with some not included. V and J calls and clone size are as listed in that table; D and trimming were resolved from the DNA. The data hold 300,000 to 450,000 clones, with around 87% observed a single time.

The rearrangement joins TRBV5-4 to TRBJ2-7; TRBD1 aligns across 7 bases. The source of this sequence is a man aged 25-45 years who had recovered from COVID-19. Sequencing was carried out using PBMCs or T cells enriched from blood (not recorded which). The CDR3 DNA is TGTGCCAGCAGCTTGGGACAGGGAAGCTCCTACGAGCAGTACTTC. This codes for CASSLGQGSSYEQYF.